The 31 T cell receptor beta chains below come from one sample, sequenced in a study of T cell responses to AZD1222 COVID-19 vaccine. Sequenced by immunoSEQ multiplex PCR; TCRdb stores in-frame clones only, minus some. The sample lists fewer than 150,000 clones; 92% were seen once. This sample comprised peripheral blood, obtained 28 days after the second AZD1222 dose. The source of these receptors is an adult who received the AZD1222 COVID-19 vaccine.

The chain carries TRBV28 and TRBJ1-5; perhaps TRBD1 as D (5 bases). Trimming left V 6 bases short and J 6 bases short, with 12 bases between. CDR1 and CDR2 from the germline V gene are MDHEN and SYDVKM. This CDR3 is built from 13 residues. CDR3: CASSNPGIQPQHF. CDR3 sequence (DNA): TGTGCCAGCAGCAATCCAGGGATTCAGCCCCAGCATTTT.

This rearrangement joins TRBV5-8 to TRBJ1-4, with unresolved D. The CDR3 has 14 residues. From germline, CDR1 is SGHTS and CDR2 YDEGEE. V lost 1 base, J lost 1 base, and 5 bases lay in between. The CDR3 nucleotides read TGTGCCAGCAGCTTGCTAATAACTAATGAAAAACTGTTTTTT. Protein product: CASSLLITNEKLFF.

The chain couples TRBV6-6 to TRBJ2-1; unclear D gene. Per the germline V gene, CDR1 is MNHNY and CDR2 is SVGAGI (reference sequence). V shed 0 bases and J shed 8 bases, with 14 bases lying between them. The length of the CDR3 is 15 residues. The CDR3 sequence: CASSYSGWADDEQFF. In nucleotides, the CDR3 is TGTGCCAGCAGTTACTCCGGGTGGGCGGACGATGAGCAGTTCTTC.

The chain links TRBV6-6 to TRBJ2-3, with D perhaps matching TRBD2 (5 bases). The CDR3 loop spans 14 amino acids. The ends were cut back, 4 bases at V and 0 bases at J, with 8 bases in the middle. Looked up from germline, CDR1 is MNHNY and CDR2 is SVGAGI (reference sequence). The chain's CDR3 is CASSSGGSTDTQYF. The CDR3 DNA reads as TGTGCCAGCAGTTCCGGCGGGAGCACAGATACGCAGTATTTT.

The rearrangement links TRBV19 to TRBJ1-5, with a tentative D call TRBD1 (6 bases). V was shortened by 3 bases and J by 7 bases, with 19 bases between the two germline ends. This CDR3 contains 16 residues. Germline V CDR1 and CDR2: LNHDA, SQIVND (reference sequence). CDR3 in amino acids: CASSIGWGLLNQPQHF. The CDR3 DNA follows: TGTGCCAGTAGTATCGGATGGGGGCTTCTCAACCAGCCCCAGCATTTT.

The chain couples TRBV19 to TRBJ1-1; D is uncertain. Trimming took off 3 bases at V and 8 bases at J, with 10 bases between the two ends. Germline V gene sequence: CDR1 LNHDA, CDR2 SQIVND (reference sequence). The CDR3 is 12 amino acids. The CDR3 DNA is TGTGCCAGTAGTATCGGACGAAGAGAAGCTTTCTTT. This codes for CASSIGRREAFF.

The chain's CDR3 is CASSQLSAEAFF. CDR3 bases: TGTGCCAGCAGCCAACTTTCCGCTGAAGCTTTCTTT. The rearrangement joins TRBV3-1 (or the pseudogene TRBV3-2) to TRBJ1-1, with D unclear. The CDR3 is 12 residues long. V was trimmed by 2 bases and J by 6 bases, leaving 7 bases between them. Germline assignment: CDR1 LGHDT and CDR2 YNNKEL (reference sequence).

This sequence joins TRBV6-1 and TRBJ2-1; 7 bases align to TRBD2. Per the germline V gene, CDR1 is MNHNS and CDR2 is SASEGT. The trim removed 1 base at V and 4 bases at J, leaving 7 bases unmatched. The length of the CDR3 is 16 residues. The CDR3 sequence is CASSEGGRGIYNEQFF. CDR3 DNA: TGTGCCAGCAGTGAAGGAGGGCGGGGGATATACAATGAGCAGTTCTTC.

The J gene is TRBJ1-2, the V gene TRBV5-1; TRBD1 matches 7 bases. J was trimmed by 5 bases and V by 4 bases; bases with no gene match: 11. The CDR3 runs 15 residues. Germline CDR1 reads SGHRS; CDR2 reads YFSETQ. The CDR3 reads CASSKDRSSDYGYTF. The CDR3 DNA is TGCGCCAGCAGCAAGGACAGGAGTTCGGATTATGGCTACACCTTC. Combining the CDR3 with reference TRBV5-1 and TRBJ1-2 gives the whole variable domain KAGVTQTPRYLIKTRGQQVTLSCSPISGHRSVSWYQQTPGQGLQFLFEYFSETQRNKGNFPGRFSGRQFSNSRSEMNVSTLELGDSALYLCASSKDRSSDYGYTFGSGTRLTVV.

The chain joins TRBV3-1 (or the pseudogene TRBV3-2) to TRBJ2-1; 9 positions match TRBD2. Germline CDR1 is LGHDT and CDR2 is YNNKEL (reference sequence). Trimming cost V 1 base and J 12 bases; bases outside gene matches: 4. The CDR3 is made up of 13 amino acids. The CDR3 sequence: CASSQVAGAGQFF. The CDR3, as DNA: TGTGCCAGCAGCCAAGTAGCGGGGGCTGGGCAGTTCTTC.

V is TRBV7-9 and J is TRBJ2-5; TRBD1 might be the D (6 bases). In germline, CDR1 is SEHNR, CDR2 FQNEAQ (reference sequence). The V end lost 4 bases, the J end lost 5 bases, and 20 bases lay between the germline ends. The CDR3 has 16 amino acids. Here the CDR3 reads CASSSPYQGIKETQYF. CDR3 coding DNA: TGTGCCAGCAGCTCGCCTTACCAGGGGATCAAGGAGACCCAGTACTTC.

The chain combines TRBV5-1 with TRBJ1-1, with 7 bases aligning to TRBD1. The CDR3 totals 15 residues. The germline V gene has CDR1 SGHRS and CDR2 YFSETQ. With V trimmed by 5 bases and J by 5 bases, 12 bases remained unmatched. DNA for the CDR3: TGCGCCAGCAGGAGGGGAGAAAGGGGGCAGACTGAAGCTTTCTTT. It translates to CASRRGERGQTEAFF.

The V gene is TRBV29-1, the J gene TRBJ1-4, with unresolved D. This CDR3 is built from 12 residues. Deletions cut 5 bases from V and 8 bases from J, with 12 bases between. Germline-derived CDR1 and CDR2 are SQVTM and ANQGSEA. CDR3 region: CSVQNVGEKLFF. In DNA form, the CDR3 reads TGCAGCGTTCAGAACGTAGGGGAAAAACTGTTTTTT. The full variable domain, rest sourced from reference TRBV29-1 and TRBJ1-4, is SAVISQKPSRDICQRGTSLTIQCQVDSQVTMMFWYRQQPGQSLTLIATANQGSEATYESGFVIDKFPISRPNLTFSTLTVSNMSPEDSSIYLCSVQNVGEKLFFGSGTQLSVL.

The V gene is TRBV2, the J gene TRBJ1-4; the match to TRBD1 covers 7 bases. V dropped 6 bases and J dropped 8; count of bases not matched to a gene: 15. CDR3 length: 16 residues. Germline assignment: CDR1 SNHLY and CDR2 FYNNEI. CDR3 bases: TGTGCCAGCAGGGAGACAGGGTGGGGGATGTCGGAAAAACTGTTTTTT. This encodes CASRETGWGMSEKLFF. The full variable domain, with the rest looked up from reference TRBV2 and TRBJ1-4, is EPEVTQTPSHQVTQMGQEVILRCVPISNHLYFYWYRQILGQKVEFLVSFYNNEISEKSEIFDDQFSVERPDGSNFTLKIRSTKLEDSAMYFCASRETGWGMSEKLFFGSGTQLSVL.

CDR3 nucleotide sequence: TGTGCCACCAGCAGAGATCGGCGGCTACGGGCTTTCTTT. Translating gives CATSRDRRLRAFF. V and J are TRBV15 and TRBJ1-1; unclear D gene. With 0 bases removed from V and 11 bases from J, the gap between germline ends came to 13 bases. The CDR3 is 13 residues long. CDR1 and CDR2 from the germline V gene are LNHNV and YYDKDF (reference sequence).

V usage is TRBV7-8 and J usage is TRBJ2-1; 7 bases line up with TRBD2. Germline lookup yields CDR1 SGHVS and CDR2 FQNEAQ. The CDR3 contains 16 residues. V lost 5 bases and J lost 4; bases outside the gene matches: 11. This chain's CDR3 is CASSPWGGPEYNEQFF. The DNA of the CDR3 is TGTGCCAGCAGCCCCTGGGGGGGACCTGAATACAATGAGCAGTTCTTC.

The chain couples TRBV10-1 to TRBJ1-3; the match to TRBD1 covers 8 bases. The CDR3 is 14 residues long. J was trimmed by 8 bases and V by 0 bases; bases with no gene match: 3. The germline V gene encodes CDR1 WNHNN and CDR2 SYGVQD (reference sequence). The CDR3 sequence: CASSESGQGDTIYF. As DNA, the CDR3 is TGCGCCAGCAGTGAGTCCGGACAGGGAGACACCATATATTTT.

J is TRBJ1-1 and V is TRBV11-1; unclear D gene. Trimming removed 10 bases at V and 1 base at J, with 10 bases between. Germline CDR1 SGHAT, CDR2 FQDESV (reference sequence). The length of the CDR3 is 12 residues. CDR3 in amino acids: CATQRQNTEAFF. The CDR3 nucleotides read TGTGCCACCCAAAGACAGAACACTGAAGCTTTCTTT.

This chain links TRBV6-1 with TRBJ2-5, with 7 bases matching TRBD1. Germline V gene lookup returns CDR1 MNHNS and CDR2 SASEGT. V lost 1 base and J lost 4; bases outside the gene matches: 3. The length of the CDR3 is 14 residues. The CDR3 loop is CASSEGAGGETQYF. The CDR3 nucleotides are TGTGCCAGCAGTGAAGGGGCAGGGGGAGAGACCCAGTACTTC.

This clone appeared a single time. V is TRBV11-3 and J is TRBJ2-1; D perhaps matches TRBD2 (5 bases). The V end lost 5 bases, the J end lost 0 bases, and 17 bases lay between the germline ends. This CDR3 is 17 amino acids long. CDR1 SGHNT and CDR2 YENEEA come from the germline V gene. CDR3 sequence (DNA): TGTGCCAGCAGCCTCGCCCCAGGCAGCGGCTCCTACAATGAGCAGTTCTTC. It encodes CASSLAPGSGSYNEQFF.

The rearrangement uses TRBV4-2 and TRBJ1-2; tentatively, D is TRBD1 (5 bases). This CDR3 has 13 residues. Trimming pared 1 base from V and 4 bases from J, leaving 7 bases between. Looked up from germline, CDR1 is LGHNA and CDR2 is YNFKEQ. This CDR3 reads CASSQGDGYGYTF. In nucleotides, the CDR3 is TGTGCCAGCAGCCAAGGGGACGGCTATGGCTACACCTTC.

The chain recombines TRBV4-1 with TRBJ2-1; 8 nucleotides agree with TRBD2. The germline gives CDR1 MGHRA, CDR2 YSYEKL. V shed 2 bases, J shed 7 bases, and the junction held 22 bases outside the gene matches. The CDR3 contains 20 residues. The CDR3 region is CASSQTRLAGGGGYRNEQFF. CDR3 DNA: TGCGCCAGCAGCCAAACGCGGCTAGCGGGTGGAGGGGGATATCGGAATGAGCAGTTCTTC.

The V gene is TRBV15, the J gene TRBJ1-1, with D possibly being TRBD1 (6 bases). The V gene's germline CDR1 is LNHNV and CDR2 YYDKDF (reference sequence). Trimming cost V 8 bases and J 1 base, with 11 bases left between them. The CDR3 extends over 13 amino acids. CDR3 sequence: CATGTGTNTEAFF. The DNA for the CDR3 is TGTGCCACCGGAACAGGGACGAACACTGAAGCTTTCTTT.

This chain links TRBV24-1 with TRBJ1-2, with 8 bases matching TRBD1. CDR3 length: 15 amino acids. J lost 6 bases, V lost 4 bases, and 9 bases had no gene match. Per the germline V gene, CDR1 is KGHDR and CDR2 is SFDVKD. CDR3 nucleotides: TGTGCCACCAGTGAACCCGGACAGGGTTTCGATGGCTACACCTTC. Amino acid sequence: CATSEPGQGFDGYTF.

The rearrangement links TRBV9 to TRBJ1-1, with D perhaps TRBD1 (6 bases). CDR1 is SGDLS, CDR2 YYNGEE, per germline. The CDR3 has 16 residues. The V gene lost 0 bases and the J gene lost 11 bases, with 23 bases spanning the gap. CDR3 loop: CASSVEVGAYFGGAFF. CDR3 coding DNA: TGTGCCAGCAGCGTAGAGGTGGGGGCCTATTTCGGCGGGGCTTTCTTT.

This rearrangement joins TRBV28 to TRBJ2-2; no reliable D call. This CDR3 has 16 residues. Germline lookup yields CDR1 MDHEN and CDR2 SYDVKM. Trimming stripped 7 bases from V and 1 base from J, with 16 bases between. This CDR3 is CASTRPVGKNTGELFF. The DNA of the CDR3 is TGTGCCAGCACGAGGCCAGTGGGAAAGAACACCGGGGAGCTGTTTTTT.

This sequence joins TRBV5-1 and TRBJ1-5, with a possible D match to TRBD1 (6 bases). CDR3 length: 15 amino acids. Germline CDR1 and CDR2: SGHRS and YFSETQ. Trimming removed 0 bases from V and 0 bases from J, with 7 bases in between. CDR3 DNA: TGCGCCAGCAGCTTGGCGGGACATAGCAATCAGCCCCAGCATTTT. Translation: CASSLAGHSNQPQHF. Full variable domain (remainder filled in from reference TRBV5-1 and TRBJ1-5): KAGVTQTPRYLIKTRGQQVTLSCSPISGHRSVSWYQQTPGQGLQFLFEYFSETQRNKGNFPGRFSGRQFSNSRSEMNVSTLELGDSALYLCASSLAGHSNQPQHFGDGTRLSIL.

The chain carries TRBV30 and TRBJ1-2; no firm D call. The CDR3 is made up of 17 amino acids. Trimming shortened V by 3 bases and J by 3 bases, and 23 bases separated the two germline ends. Germline CDR1 is GTSNPN and CDR2 is SVGIG (reference sequence). The CDR3 region is CAWRASSRGGNYYGYTF. CDR3 nucleotides: TGTGCCTGGAGAGCCTCTTCAAGAGGCGGTAATTACTATGGCTACACCTTC.

This clone appeared once. The J gene is TRBJ1-4, the V gene TRBV7-9; weak D call: TRBD1 (5 bases). CDR1 SEHNR and CDR2 FQNEAQ come from the germline V gene (reference sequence). Trimming left V 5 bases short and J 7 bases short, with 17 bases between. The CDR3 runs 15 residues. CDR3 sequence reads: CASSQGQAWGEKLFF. CDR3 nucleotide sequence: TGTGCCAGCAGCCAAGGACAAGCCTGGGGTGAAAAACTGTTTTTT. Together with reference TRBV7-9 and TRBJ1-4, the CDR3 gives the full variable domain: DTGVSQNPRHKITKRGQNVTFRCDPISEHNRLYWYRQTLGQGPEFLTYFQNEAQLEKSRLLSDRFSAERPKGSFSTLEIQRTEQGDSAMYLCASSQGQAWGEKLFFGSGTQLSVL.

The CDR3 reads CASPAGGSGNTEAFF. The CDR3 DNA follows: TGTGCCAGCCCGGCCGGGGGCTCAGGAAACACTGAAGCTTTCTTT. The chain couples TRBV27 to TRBJ1-1; maybe TRBD1 (6 bases). Germline lookup yields CDR1 MNHEY and CDR2 SMNVEV (reference sequence). This CDR3 has 15 residues. V lost 8 bases and J 2 bases, leaving 18 bases between the germline ends.

CDR3 in amino acids: CAWVFGYGYEAFF. DNA of the CDR3: TGTGCCTGGGTTTTTGGGTATGGGTATGAAGCTTTCTTT. The chain uses TRBV30 and TRBJ1-1, with D unclear. Germline-derived CDR1 and CDR2 are GTSNPN and SVGIG (reference sequence). Trimming removed 5 bases from V and 7 bases from J, with 17 bases in between. The CDR3 runs 13 residues. Drawing the rest from reference TRBV30 and TRBJ1-1, the complete variable domain is SQTIHQWPATLVQPVGSPLSLECTVEGTSNPNLYWYRQAAGRGLQLLFYSVGIGQISSEVPQNLSASRPQDRQFILSSKKLLLSDSGFYLCAWVFGYGYEAFFGQGTRLTVV.